This T cell receptor (beta chain) was found in a study of blood T cell repertoires in COVID-19. As regards this clone: Additional DNA sequences in this sample encode the identical CDR3.

Authors' data handling: Reference gene primer amplification gave estimated nucleated cell counts. Generated by immunoSEQ multiplex PCR, the TCRdb table keeps only in-frame clones and is missing some. The V and J calls and clone size come from that table; D and trimming were worked out from the DNA. Altogether more than 100,000 clones are present, roughly 80% being singletons, with the ten largest covering around an eighth. The CDR3 runs to 15 residues. Germline loops: CDR1 SGDLS, CDR2 YYNGEE. V shed 4 bases and J 4 bases; nucleotides not matched to a gene: 3. This sequence was found in a woman aged 25-40 years who had recovered from COVID-19. What was sequenced was peripheral blood. The J gene is TRBJ2-1, the V gene TRBV9; 12 bases fit TRBD2. The chain's CDR3 is CASSPTSGSYNEQFF. The CDR3 DNA is TGTGCCAGCAGCCCGACTAGCGGGAGTTACAATGAGCAGTTCTTC.